A single count supports the clone carrying this T cell receptor beta chain. This entry belongs to a study of blood T cell repertoires in COVID-19. Germline CDR1 and CDR2: LGHDT and YNNKEL (reference sequence). The CDR3 is 11 amino acids. Trimming stripped 1 base from V and 7 bases from J, with 4 bases between. Using immunoSEQ multiplex PCR, the repertoire was profiled, and TCRdb retains in-frame clones only, with some absent. The profile shows about 320,000 clones, over 85% of them singletons. The sequence came from a man aged 60 to 75 who had recovered from COVID-19. J is TRBJ1-2 and V is TRBV3-1 (or the pseudogene TRBV3-2); D is ambiguous. Source material: PBMCs or T cells enriched from blood (not recorded which). The CDR3 region has the DNA TGTGCCAGCAGCCAAGCGTCTGGCTACACCTTC. Translation: CASSQASGYTF.